This record concerns one T cell receptor (beta chain) sequence. The target antigen is unknown. TCRdb recomputed calls from the 5' RACE reads with MiXCR, one row per CDR3 protein. The table records roughly 110,000 distinct CDR3 sequences, approximately 15% of them present only once. After removal of 2 bases from V and 7 bases from J, the junction contained 8 bases not matched to a gene. Germline CDR1 reads LGHDT; CDR2 reads YNNKEL (reference sequence). This CDR3 has 16 amino acids. This entry is derived from a study of T-cell memory formation after mild COVID-19. Study-wide results and limits: That cross-reactive memory joined was suggested by some responding clones appearing in pre-infection memory.

Material: PBMCs or a T cell subset sorted from them (not recorded which). The sequence was obtained from a man aged 18 to 29 who had mild COVID-19 (a few samples of this study predate the infection). Cell type and time point are not known. V usage is TRBV3-1 and J usage is TRBJ1-6; the match to TRBD1 covers 7 bases. CDR3 residues: CASSQTRTGENSPLHF. Written as DNA, the CDR3 is TGTGCCAGCAGCCAAACACGGACAGGCGAAAATTCACCCCTCCACTTT.